The source of this TCR beta chain is a study of blood T cells in healthy people across ages. This clonotype appeared a few times. Its antigen is as yet unknown. The V and J ends lost 4 bases and 0 bases, in that order; junction bases with no gene match: 9. CDR1 and CDR2 (germline): SGHRS, YFSETQ. The CDR3 is 16 residues long. Alongside a J-beta primer mix, a sample-barcoded 5' primer served in a second PCR lasting about 6 to 11 cycles. A template-switch adaptor that had 12 random nucleotides put a tag on each cDNA molecule. TCRdb redid the calling of the 5' RACE reads with MiXCR, one entry per CDR3 protein. The data contain some 700,000 distinct CDR3 sequences, around a fifth of them singletons. Study-wide findings and caveats: Calculation of diversity from one million T cells yielded estimates considered to be underestimates.

This clonotype originated in a man in his 70s in good health. V and J are TRBV5-1 and TRBJ2-7, with TRBD1 matching over 8 bases. The sequenced sample was blood. As DNA, the CDR3 is TGCGCCAGCAGCCCGAGTTGGGGGACAGGCTCCTACGAGCAGTACTTC. Encoded protein: CASSPSWGTGSYEQYF.